The rows below give T cell receptor beta chains drawn from one sample of a study of shared clonotypes between healthy human individuals. Measured with immunoSEQ multiplex PCR; TCRdb has only the in-frame clones, and not every one. Here the sample spans roughly 110,000 clones, approximately 70% being singletons. The sample consisted of memory CD8+ T cells sorted from blood. These receptors were taken from a woman aged 30 to 39 in good health. CDR3s include the opening cysteine and the closing phenylalanine or tryptophan. Each record gives: clone size, J gene, V gene, D gene, CDR3 protein, CDR3 DNA. A D gene is named only where the DNA matches it firmly. Clone size is given for some rows only: seen once, a few or many times, or a class if the clone is expanded.

- | TRBJ2-7 | TRBV9 | TRBD2 | CASSGRSGTSYEQYF | TGTGCCAGCAGCGGACGTAGCGGGACCTCCTACGAGCAGTACTTC
- | TRBJ2-5 | TRBV25-1 | TRBD2 | CASSAAGGPGETQYF | TGTGCCAGCAGCGCAGCGGGAGGGCCGGGAGAGACCCAGTACTTC
many | TRBJ1-5 | TRBV28 | - | CANTWTDFNQPQHF | TGTGCCAACACGTGGACAGACTTCAATCAGCCCCAGCATTTT
- | TRBJ1-5 | TRBV21-1 | - | CASSKAGRTINQPQHF | TGTGCCAGCAGCAAAGCGGGCAGGACGATTAATCAGCCCCAGCATTTT
- | TRBJ2-7 | TRBV21-1 | - | CASSIPDGSYEQYF | TGTGCCAGCAGCATCCCCGATGGGTCCTACGAGCAGTACTTC
many | TRBJ2-3 | TRBV29-1 | TRBD2 | CSGAREGGDTQYF | TGCAGCGGGGCCCGGGAGGGGGGAGATACGCAGTATTTT
- | TRBJ2-7 | TRBV9 | - | CASSSSSYEQYF | TGTGCCAGCAGCTCCAGCTCCTACGAGCAGTACTTC
- | TRBJ2-5 | TRBV19 | TRBD1 | CASRRYGTGEETQYF | TGTGCCAGTAGGAGATATGGGACAGGGGAAGAGACCCAGTACTTC
- | TRBJ1-1 | TRBV7-8 | TRBD1 | CASSPSRDRGRFTEAFF | TGTGCCAGCAGCCCCAGTAGGGACAGGGGGCGATTCACTGAAGCTTTCTTT
few | TRBJ2-4 | TRBV9 | TRBD2 | CASSVGGGSDIQYF | TGTGCCAGCAGCGTAGGTGGCGGGAGTGACATTCAGTACTTC
- | TRBJ1-4 | TRBV6-1 | - | CASTDPGMYEKLFF | TGTGCCAGCACTGACCCGGGGATGTATGAAAAACTGTTTTTT
- | TRBJ2-7 | TRBV2 | - | CASSLVRDWETSRYEQYF | TGTGCCAGCAGCCTGGTCCGGGACTGGGAGACAAGTAGATACGAGCAGTACTTC
- | TRBJ2-6 | TRBV14 | - | CASSQSPTPVLSGANVLTF | TGTGCCAGCAGCCAATCCCCCACCCCTGTACTCTCTGGGGCCAACGTCCTGACTTTC
many | TRBJ2-3 | TRBV5-4 | TRBD2 | CASSLKLAGGVDTQYF | TGTGCCAGCAGCCTGAAACTAGCGGGAGGGGTAGATACGCAGTATTTT
- | TRBJ2-2 | TRBV4-2 | TRBD1 | CASSRALTGSGPGELFF | TGTGCCAGCAGCCGCGCACTGACAGGGTCGGGGCCCGGGGAGCTGTTTTTT
- | TRBJ2-7 | TRBV9 | TRBD2 | CASSVGLANYEQYF | TGTGCCAGCAGCGTAGGACTAGCGAACTACGAGCAGTACTTC
- | TRBJ1-4 | TRBV7-9 | TRBD1 | CASSRYRGRGPTNEKLFF | TGTGCCAGCAGCCGATACAGGGGGCGTGGGCCAACTAATGAAAAACTGTTTTTT
- | TRBJ2-1 | TRBV6-1 | TRBD2 | CAIFNPAGGLNEQFF | TGTGCCATATTCAACCCAGCGGGAGGGTTAAATGAGCAGTTCTTC
- | TRBJ2-7 | TRBV4-1 | - | CASSQGGSLYEQYF | TGCGCCAGCAGCCAAGGCGGGTCCCTTTACGAGCAGTACTTC
- | TRBJ1-3 | TRBV6-4 | - | CARRQISGNTIYF | TGTGCCAGGAGGCAAATCTCTGGAAACACCATATATTTT
- | TRBJ2-1 | TRBV7-9 | TRBD2 | CASSLTTSGSYNEQFF | TGTGCCAGCAGCTTAACGACTAGCGGCAGCTACAATGAGCAGTTCTTC
- | TRBJ1-2 | TRBV10-3 | - | CAISEAAGDFGYTF | TGTGCCATCAGTGAGGCGGCAGGGGACTTTGGCTACACCTTC
- | TRBJ1-2 | TRBV5-1 | - | CASSLEGLHGYTF | TGCGCCAGCAGCTTGGAGGGCCTACATGGCTACACCTTC
many | TRBJ2-3 | TRBV27 | - | CASSSGGGTDTQYF | TGTGCCAGCAGTTCTGGGGGAGGCACAGATACGCAGTATTTT
- | TRBJ2-5 | TRBV5-1 | TRBD2 | CASSETSGAQETQYF | TGCGCCAGCAGCGAGACTAGCGGGGCGCAAGAGACCCAGTACTTC
many | TRBJ2-6 | TRBV25-1 | - | CASSSSLGANVLTF | TGTGCCAGCAGTTCCTCCCTCGGGGCCAACGTCCTGACTTTC
few | TRBJ2-1 | TRBV4-1 | TRBD2 | CASSQARGGSGRAAFF | TGCGCCAGCAGCCAAGCTCGGGGGGGTAGCGGGAGGGCCGCGTTCTTC
many | TRBJ2-7 | TRBV5-1 | - | CASSLEGPPYEQYF | TGCGCCAGCAGCTTGGAAGGGCCCCCCTACGAGCAGTACTTC
- | TRBJ2-1 | TRBV25-1 | TRBD2 | CASSEWTSGEDNEQFF | TGTGCCAGCAGTGAATGGACTAGCGGAGAAGACAATGAGCAGTTCTTC
- | TRBJ2-3 | TRBV19 | TRBD2 | CASSILAGLPGDTQYF | TGTGCCAGTAGTATCCTAGCGGGGTTACCTGGAGATACGCAGTATTTT
- | TRBJ2-1 | TRBV6-4 | TRBD2 | CASSDSISGSVDEQFF | TGTGCCAGCAGTGACTCGATTAGCGGGAGTGTCGATGAGCAGTTCTTC
few | TRBJ2-3 | TRBV25-1 | TRBD1 | CASRDRSTDTQYF | TGTGCCAGCAGGGACAGGAGCACAGATACGCAGTATTTT
- | TRBJ2-7 | TRBV4-1 | - | CASSQGRAATLRTQYF | TGCGCCAGCAGCCAAGGGAGGGCAGCTACACTACGAACGCAGTACTTC
- | TRBJ2-7 | TRBV4-1 | - | CASSHPGPSYEQYF | TGCGCCAGCAGCCATCCGGGGCCCTCCTACGAGCAGTACTTC
- | TRBJ2-7 | TRBV9 | TRBD2 | CASSPRLAYSSYEQYF | TGTGCCAGCAGCCCCCGACTAGCCTACAGCTCCTACGAGCAGTACTTC
- | TRBJ2-1 | TRBV10-3 | TRBD2 | CATLAESSYNEQFF | TGTGCCACCCTAGCGGAGAGCTCCTACAATGAGCAGTTCTTC
- | TRBJ2-5 | TRBV6-1 | - | CASSAPGYGETQYF | TGTGCCAGCAGTGCCCCGGGGTACGGGGAGACCCAGTACTTC
few | TRBJ1-2 | TRBV4-1 | - | CASSQESADYGYTF | TGCGCCAGCAGCCAAGAGTCGGCCGACTATGGCTACACCTTC
- | TRBJ2-2 | TRBV5-4 | TRBD1 | CASSSKGALKNTGELFF | TGTGCCAGCAGCTCTAAGGGGGCCCTCAAGAACACCGGGGAGCTGTTTTTT
few | TRBJ2-7 | TRBV28 | - | CASSLRGRSNEQYF | TGTGCCAGCAGTTTAAGAGGGAGGAGTAACGAGCAGTACTTC
- | TRBJ1-5 | TRBV13 | TRBD1 | CASSLGQGAQPQHF | TGTGCCAGCAGCCTAGGACAGGGGGCTCAGCCCCAGCATTTT
- | TRBJ1-4 | TRBV7-9 | - | CASSQRLAGPNEKLFF | TGTGCCAGCAGCCAGAGGTTGGCAGGCCCTAATGAAAAACTGTTTTTT
- | TRBJ2-1 | TRBV7-3 | - | CASSPGVVSSYNEQFF | TGTGCCAGCAGCCCCGGGGTAGTCTCCTCCTACAATGAGCAGTTCTTC
- | TRBJ2-2 | TRBV6-1 | TRBD2 | CASSAGLAVNTGELFF | TGTGCCAGCAGTGCAGGACTAGCGGTAAACACCGGGGAGCTGTTTTTT
- | TRBJ1-3 | TRBV2 | - | CASTPELGGNTIYF | TGTGCCAGCACCCCCGAGTTGGGCGGAAACACCATATATTTT
- | TRBJ2-2 | TRBV6-1 | TRBD2 | CASSEEGLAGSGELFF | TGTGCCAGCAGTGAAGAGGGACTAGCGGGCTCCGGGGAGCTGTTTTTT
- | TRBJ2-7 | TRBV9 | - | CASSEGGGTYEQYF | TGTGCCAGCAGCGAGGGGGGAGGTACCTACGAGCAGTACTTC
- | TRBJ2-3 | TRBV14 | - | CASSPPNVNTQYF | TGTGCCAGCAGCCCCCCCAATGTTAATACGCAGTATTTT
few | TRBJ1-1 | TRBV6-1 | TRBD1 | CASSERTGGGGTEAFF | TGTGCCAGCAGTGAACGGACAGGGGGCGGTGGCACTGAAGCTTTCTTT
- | TRBJ2-7 | TRBV6-5 | - | CASSYKGAGAYEQYF | TGTGCCAGCAGTTACAAAGGCGCAGGAGCCTACGAGCAGTACTTC